The following is a T cell receptor beta chain sequence with its context. The data were taken from a study of cytomegalovirus exposure and HLA in healthy donors. Study summary: The roughly 110 validation repertoires were produced on the same platform as the 700 or so repertoires of the first cohort. This was reported in a later analysis.

Looked up from germline, CDR1 is SQVTM and CDR2 is ANQGSEA. CDR3 length equals 14 residues. Trimming pared 6 bases from V and 1 base from J, leaving 12 bases between. The protocol was immunoSEQ multiplex PCR, while the TCRdb copy is restricted to in-frame clones and leaves out a portion. This table has a few hundred thousand clones, 70% to 90% appearing once. The rearrangement joins TRBV29-1 to TRBJ1-4; D gene unclear. The specimen was PBMCs. The TCR comes from a woman younger than 35 in good health and CMV-seronegative. CDR3 nucleotides: TGCAGCGTGGCCCTCAGAAAAACTAATGAAAAACTGTTTTTT. It codes for CSVALRKTNEKLFF.